This T cell receptor beta chain was observed in a study of vaccination effects on CD4 cells after COVID-19. Looking at the study overall: It was a median of 72 days after the second dose that post-vaccine samples were obtained.

ViraFEST used viral peptide pools to expand antigen-specific CD4+ T cells before sequencing. Researchers isolated CD4+ T cells once approximately ten days of culture had elapsed. Everyone in the study got two shots of either the BNT162b2 or mRNA-1273 vaccine. This CDR3 has 13 residues. Trimming cost V 5 bases and J 9 bases, with 14 bases left between them. Germline CDR1 WNHNN, CDR2 SYGVQD (reference sequence). Whole-study results and caveats: Whether induced by infection or by vaccine, clones showed marked clonal contraction late after vaccination.

The assay was immunoSEQ multiplex PCR, and TCRdb's table has in-frame clones only and misses some. The data show about 33,000 clones, almost 85% seen once. A note on this clone: Its antigen is still unknown.

The sequencing here drew on CD4+ T cells from PBMCs cultured with HCoV-NL63 spike peptides, taken after COVID-19 vaccination. This clonotype was sampled from a human donor who received a COVID-19 vaccine. Some clones in this sample may be carry-over from other donors' samples. The chain is built from TRBV10-1 and TRBJ2-1, with a tentative D call TRBD2 (6 bases). CDR3 sequence (DNA): TGCGCCAGCAGTTTGTTCGGGCGGGGTGAGCAGTTCTTC. Translated: CASSLFGRGEQFF.